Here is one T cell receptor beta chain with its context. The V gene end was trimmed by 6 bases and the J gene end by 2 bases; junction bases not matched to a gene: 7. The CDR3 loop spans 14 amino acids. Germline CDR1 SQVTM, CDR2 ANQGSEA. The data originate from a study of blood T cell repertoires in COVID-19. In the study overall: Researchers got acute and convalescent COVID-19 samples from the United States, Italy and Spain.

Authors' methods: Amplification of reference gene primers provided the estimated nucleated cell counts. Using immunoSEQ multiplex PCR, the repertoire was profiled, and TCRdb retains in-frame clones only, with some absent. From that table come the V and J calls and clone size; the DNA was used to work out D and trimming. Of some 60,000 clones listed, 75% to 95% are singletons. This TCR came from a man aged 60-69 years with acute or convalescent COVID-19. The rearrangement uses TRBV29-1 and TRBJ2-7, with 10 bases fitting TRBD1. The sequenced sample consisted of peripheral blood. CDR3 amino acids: CSVLRQGAPYEQYF. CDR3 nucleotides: TGCAGCGTACTAAGACAGGGGGCCCCCTACGAGCAGTACTTC.